Listed below are T cell receptor beta chains from one sample, sequenced in a study of T cell repertoires in cytomegalovirus infection. TCRdb redid the calling of the reads with MiXCR, one entry per CDR3 protein. The sample holds a few hundred thousand distinct CDR3 sequences, over 7.5% seen once. Sequenced material: PBMCs. These receptors all stem from a human donor in good health (CMV status not recorded). Some clones in this sample may be carry-over from other donors' samples. Each CDR3 is given with its conserved first and last residue. Each record gives: D gene, J gene, clone size, V gene, CDR3 protein, CDR3 DNA. The D gene is left open where the match is weak. For some rows the clone size is stated as once, few or many, or as a class when expanded; others skip it.

d_call: TRBD2; j_call: TRBJ2-3; clone_size: many; v_call: TRBV7-2; cdr3_aa: CASSLDNWRGAGESDTQYF; cdr3_nt: TGTGCCAGCAGCTTAGATAATTGGCGGGGAGCGGGGGAATCAGATACGCAGTATTTT
d_call: NA; j_call: TRBJ2-3; clone_size: few; v_call: TRBV7-9; cdr3_aa: CASSARSPDPDTQYF; cdr3_nt: TGTGCCAGCAGCGCACGTTCCCCTGACCCAGATACGCAGTATTTT
d_call: NA; j_call: TRBJ2-2; clone_size: NA; v_call: TRBV29-1; cdr3_aa: CSVAWGTGELFF; cdr3_nt: TGCAGCGTTGCTTGGGGCACCGGGGAGCTGTTTTTT
d_call: NA; j_call: TRBJ1-3; clone_size: NA; v_call: TRBV6-1; cdr3_aa: CASRGYDSISGNTIYF; cdr3_nt: TGTGCCAGCAGAGGATACGACAGCATCTCTGGAAACACCATATATTTT
d_call: TRBD2; j_call: TRBJ2-7; clone_size: many; v_call: TRBV27; cdr3_aa: CASSFGTSGNYEQYF; cdr3_nt: TGTGCCAGCAGCTTCGGGACTAGCGGCAACTACGAGCAGTACTTC
d_call: NA; j_call: TRBJ1-3; clone_size: NA; v_call: TRBV4-3; cdr3_aa: CASSQDGAGSSGNTIYF; cdr3_nt: TGCGCCAGCAGCCAAGATGGGGCAGGGTCCTCTGGAAACACCATATATTTT
d_call: NA; j_call: TRBJ1-5; clone_size: many; v_call: TRBV7-2; cdr3_aa: CASSFKSVQITNQPQHF; cdr3_nt: TGTGCCAGCAGCTTCAAATCGGTCCAGATTACCAATCAGCCCCAGCATTTT
d_call: NA; j_call: TRBJ1-2; clone_size: NA; v_call: TRBV28; cdr3_aa: CASSLRWWVRLSGYTF; cdr3_nt: TGTGCCAGCAGTTTGCGTTGGTGGGTTCGTTTATCTGGCTACACCTTC
d_call: NA; j_call: TRBJ1-1; clone_size: NA; v_call: TRBV30; cdr3_aa: CAWSRARDLNAEAFF; cdr3_nt: TGTGCCTGGAGTCGAGCCCGGGATCTGAACGCTGAAGCTTTCTTT
d_call: NA; j_call: TRBJ2-5; clone_size: many; v_call: TRBV7-2; cdr3_aa: CASSSLRWGAQETQYF; cdr3_nt: TGTGCCAGCAGCTCCCTTAGATGGGGGGCCCAAGAGACCCAGTACTTC
d_call: NA; j_call: TRBJ2-7; clone_size: few; v_call: TRBV7-9; cdr3_aa: CASSLAGRGNEQYF; cdr3_nt: TGTGCCAGCAGCTTAGCGGGCAGGGGCAACGAGCAGTACTTC
d_call: TRBD1; j_call: TRBJ1-2; clone_size: few; v_call: TRBV9; cdr3_aa: CASSGHHEGQGNYGYTF; cdr3_nt: TGTGCCAGCAGCGGTCACCACGAGGGACAGGGTAACTATGGCTACACCTTC
d_call: TRBD1; j_call: TRBJ2-1; clone_size: many; v_call: TRBV27; cdr3_aa: CASKRTGVTSEQFF; cdr3_nt: TGTGCCAGCAAGCGAACAGGGGTTACGAGTGAGCAGTTCTTC
d_call: NA; j_call: TRBJ2-1; clone_size: many; v_call: TRBV7-2; cdr3_aa: CASSLVEGNEQFF; cdr3_nt: TGTGCCAGCAGCTTAGTAGAGGGGAATGAGCAGTTCTTC
d_call: NA; j_call: TRBJ1-5; clone_size: NA; v_call: TRBV7-2; cdr3_aa: CASSPWATDSNQPQHF; cdr3_nt: TGTGCCAGCAGCCCCTGGGCCACTGATAGCAATCAGCCCCAGCATTTT
d_call: TRBD2; j_call: TRBJ2-4; clone_size: many; v_call: TRBV7-2; cdr3_aa: CASSPGLVPNIQYF; cdr3_nt: TGTGCCAGCAGCCCTGGACTAGTCCCAAACATTCAGTACTTC
d_call: TRBD2; j_call: TRBJ2-1; clone_size: NA; v_call: TRBV11-2; cdr3_aa: CASSFLAGSYNEQFF; cdr3_nt: TGTGCCAGCAGCTTCCTAGCGGGGTCCTACAATGAGCAGTTCTTC
d_call: NA; j_call: TRBJ2-3; clone_size: many; v_call: TRBV20-1; cdr3_aa: CSARTARGAASTDTQYF; cdr3_nt: TGCAGTGCTAGAACGGCCAGGGGAGCGGCTAGCACAGATACGCAGTATTTT
d_call: NA; j_call: TRBJ2-4; clone_size: NA; v_call: TRBV19; cdr3_aa: CASTQGGMAKNIQYF; cdr3_nt: TGTGCCAGTACCCAGGGGGGCATGGCCAAAAACATTCAGTACTTC
d_call: NA; j_call: TRBJ1-6; clone_size: NA; v_call: TRBV6-8; cdr3_aa: CASTYRDYNSPLHF; cdr3_nt: TGTGCCAGCACCTACAGGGACTATAATTCACCCCTCCACTTT
d_call: TRBD1; j_call: TRBJ2-5; clone_size: NA; v_call: TRBV28; cdr3_aa: CASKPTGGGKTQYF; cdr3_nt: TGTGCCAGCAAACCTACAGGGGGCGGGAAGACCCAGTACTTC
d_call: NA; j_call: TRBJ2-7; clone_size: NA; v_call: TRBV20-1; cdr3_aa: CSARWAASYEQYF; cdr3_nt: TGCAGTGCTAGGTGGGCGGCCTCCTACGAGCAGTACTTC
d_call: TRBD2; j_call: TRBJ2-1; clone_size: NA; v_call: TRBV4-2; cdr3_aa: CASSPRPGGRAGFGNEQFF; cdr3_nt: TGTGCCAGCAGCCCTCGACCCGGCGGGAGGGCCGGGTTTGGGAATGAGCAGTTCTTC
d_call: NA; j_call: TRBJ2-5; clone_size: few; v_call: TRBV19; cdr3_aa: CASRPSRGIQETQYF; cdr3_nt: TGTGCCAGTAGGCCATCAAGAGGGATTCAAGAGACCCAGTACTTC
d_call: NA; j_call: TRBJ1-4; clone_size: few; v_call: TRBV6-6; cdr3_aa: CASTVQGKKVIREKLFF; cdr3_nt: TGTGCCAGCACAGTCCAGGGAAAGAAAGTGATTCGGGAAAAACTGTTTTTT
d_call: NA; j_call: TRBJ1-5; clone_size: few; v_call: TRBV2; cdr3_aa: CASRNQSRGNQPQHF; cdr3_nt: TGTGCCAGCAGAAACCAATCCCGGGGGAATCAGCCCCAGCATTTT
d_call: NA; j_call: TRBJ2-7; clone_size: many; v_call: TRBV7-2; cdr3_aa: CASSSLSNEQYF; cdr3_nt: TGTGCCAGCAGCTCCCTCAGCAACGAGCAGTACTTC
d_call: NA; j_call: TRBJ2-3; clone_size: many; v_call: TRBV4-2; cdr3_aa: CASSQSTAGMGTDTQYF; cdr3_nt: TGTGCCAGCAGCCAATCGACGGCGGGGATGGGCACAGATACGCAGTATTTT
d_call: NA; j_call: TRBJ1-1; clone_size: few; v_call: TRBV9; cdr3_aa: CASSQGRIWNTEAFF; cdr3_nt: TGTGCCAGCAGCCAAGGCCGGATTTGGAACACTGAAGCTTTCTTT
d_call: NA; j_call: TRBJ2-2; clone_size: NA; v_call: TRBV18; cdr3_aa: CASSPPARPTGELFF; cdr3_nt: TGTGCCAGCTCACCACCCGCACGACCCACCGGGGAGCTGTTTTTT
d_call: TRBD2; j_call: TRBJ2-3; clone_size: few; v_call: TRBV11-1; cdr3_aa: CASSSSGGTNVDTQYF; cdr3_nt: TGTGCCAGCAGCTCTTCTGGAGGGACTAATGTTGATACGCAGTATTTT
d_call: NA; j_call: TRBJ2-1; clone_size: NA; v_call: TRBV11-3; cdr3_aa: CASSLDVGAGVNEQFF; cdr3_nt: TGTGCCAGCAGCTTAGACGTCGGGGCCGGGGTAAATGAGCAGTTCTTC
d_call: NA; j_call: TRBJ2-4; clone_size: few; v_call: TRBV4-1; cdr3_aa: CASSQEVRGAKNIQYF; cdr3_nt: TGCGCCAGCAGCCAAGAGGTCCGGGGGGCCAAAAACATTCAGTACTTC
d_call: NA; j_call: TRBJ1-5; clone_size: NA; v_call: TRBV10-3; cdr3_aa: CAISPQEYSNQPQHF; cdr3_nt: TGTGCCATCAGTCCACAAGAATATAGCAATCAGCCCCAGCATTTT
d_call: NA; j_call: TRBJ1-6; clone_size: many; v_call: TRBV7-8; cdr3_aa: CASSLFPSYNSPLHF; cdr3_nt: TGTGCCAGCAGCTTGTTTCCCTCCTATAATTCACCCCTCCACTTT
d_call: NA; j_call: TRBJ1-1; clone_size: NA; v_call: TRBV19; cdr3_aa: CASIKNSSPARTEAFF; cdr3_nt: TGTGCCAGTATAAAAAACAGTTCGCCCGCCAGGACTGAAGCTTTCTTT
d_call: NA; j_call: TRBJ2-2; clone_size: many; v_call: TRBV7-2; cdr3_aa: CASSLGLGNTGELFF; cdr3_nt: TGTGCCAGCAGCTTAGGACTAGGCAACACCGGGGAGCTGTTTTTT
d_call: TRBD1; j_call: TRBJ2-3; clone_size: few; v_call: TRBV6-8; cdr3_aa: CASSWTGGPDTQYF; cdr3_nt: TGTGCCAGCAGTTGGACAGGGGGCCCAGATACGCAGTATTTT
d_call: NA; j_call: TRBJ1-2; clone_size: few; v_call: TRBV10-3; cdr3_aa: CAIKTDSGVYGYTF; cdr3_nt: TGTGCCATCAAAACGGACAGCGGGGTCTATGGCTACACCTTC
d_call: NA; j_call: TRBJ2-5; clone_size: NA; v_call: TRBV11-2; cdr3_aa: CASSLGPGHRETQYF; cdr3_nt: TGTGCCAGCAGCTTAGGCCCGGGCCACAGAGAGACCCAGTACTTC
d_call: TRBD2; j_call: TRBJ2-1; clone_size: many; v_call: TRBV25-1; cdr3_aa: CASSEILARYNEQFF; cdr3_nt: TGTGCCAGCAGTGAAATACTAGCGAGGTACAATGAGCAGTTCTTC